The sequence of this T cell receptor (beta chain) was determined in a study of blood T cell repertoires in COVID-19. About the study: Whether acute or convalescent, the COVID-19 samples came from the United States, Italy and Spain.

Original processing methods: Counts of nucleated cells, estimated from reference gene primer amplification, were obtained. Generated by immunoSEQ multiplex PCR, the TCRdb table keeps only in-frame clones and is missing some. The V and J calls and clone size are taken from that table; D and trimming were inferred from the DNA. Of 150,000 to 190,000 clones listed, around 84% are singletons. Participants reported their clinical history, and cohort assignment relied on those reports. This TCR derives from a man over 45 who had recovered from COVID-19. The sequencing input was PBMCs or T cells enriched from blood (not recorded which).

Written as DNA, the CDR3 is TGCAGTGCTAGTACAGGGGTGCAGCCCCAGCATTTT. Protein: CSASTGVQPQHF. J is TRBJ1-5 and V is TRBV20-1, with 7 bases fitting TRBD1. The CDR3 spans 12 residues. Germline V CDR1 and CDR2: DFQATT, SNEGSKA (reference sequence). The trim removed 3 bases at V and 7 bases at J, leaving 3 bases unmatched.